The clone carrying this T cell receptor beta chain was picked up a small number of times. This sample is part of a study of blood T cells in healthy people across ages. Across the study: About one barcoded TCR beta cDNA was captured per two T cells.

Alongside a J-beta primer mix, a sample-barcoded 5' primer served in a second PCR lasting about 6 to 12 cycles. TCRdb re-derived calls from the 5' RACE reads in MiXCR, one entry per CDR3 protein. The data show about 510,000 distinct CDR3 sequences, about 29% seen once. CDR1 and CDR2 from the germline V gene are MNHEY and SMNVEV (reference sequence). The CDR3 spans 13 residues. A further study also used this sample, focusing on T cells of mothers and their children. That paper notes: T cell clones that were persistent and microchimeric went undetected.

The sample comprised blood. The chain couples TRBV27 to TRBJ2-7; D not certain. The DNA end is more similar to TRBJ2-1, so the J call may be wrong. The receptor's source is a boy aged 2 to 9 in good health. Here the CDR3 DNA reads TGTGCCAGCCAGTTCCTAGGTGGCAATGAGCAGTTCTTC. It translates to CASQFLGGNEQFF.